These 6 T cell receptor beta chains came from one sample sequenced in a study of response to subunit inactivated influenza vaccine. Each CDR3 protein gets one entry after TCRdb re-called the RT-PCR reads with MiXCR. The sample lists approximately 500,000 distinct CDR3 sequences, 10% to 15% occurring once. The sequencing here drew on PBMCs from blood, taken roughly 46 days after vaccination. Receptor source: a man between 45 and 60 years old who received an inactivated influenza vaccine.

This clonotype was recorded many times. This chain connects TRBV2 to TRBJ2-7; 13 nucleotides match TRBD2. The CDR3 is 18 residues long. J was trimmed by 0 bases and V by 6 bases; bases with no gene match: 11. Germline CDR1 reads SNHLY; CDR2 reads FYNNEI. CDR3 residues: CASRSPGTSGMSSYEQYF. For the CDR3, the DNA is TGTGCCAGCAGAAGTCCCGGGACTAGCGGGATGAGCTCCTACGAGCAGTACTTC.

This clonotype came up a few times. The chain joins TRBV11-2 to TRBJ2-4; either TRBD1 or TRBD2 may fit D (5 bases each). Germline loops: CDR1 SGHAT, CDR2 FQNNGV. Trimming cost V 5 bases and J 5 bases, with 13 bases left between them. The length of the CDR3 is 14 residues. The CDR3 protein is CASSRGAEENIQYF. In DNA form, the CDR3 reads TGTGCCAGCAGCCGAGGGGCTGAGGAAAACATTCAGTACTTC.

This clonotype was counted at least ten times. The chain links TRBV7-2 to TRBJ1-5; TRBD1 agrees at 7 bases. The CDR3 totals 15 residues. CDR1 is SGHTA, CDR2 FQGNSA, per germline. V shed 6 bases, J shed 4 bases, and the junction held 9 bases outside the gene matches. This CDR3 is CASRQDRSGNQPQHF. The CDR3 DNA reads as TGTGCCAGCAGACAGGACAGGTCCGGAAATCAGCCCCAGCATTTT.

In its sample, this clonotype was seen a few times. The chain links TRBV5-6 to TRBJ2-4; 8 bases fit TRBD1. Germline trimming cut 5 bases from V and 6 bases from J; bases unmatched to any gene: 10. The germline gives CDR1 SGHDT, CDR2 YYEEEE. This CDR3 contains 15 residues. CDR3 amino acids: CASSFTNRGRNIQYF. CDR3 DNA: TGTGCCAGCAGTTTTACGAACAGGGGGAGAAACATTCAGTACTTC. Filled out from reference TRBV5-6 and TRBJ2-4, the complete variable domain reads DAGVTQSPTHLIKTRGQQVTLRCSPKSGHDTVSWYQQALGQGPQFIFQYYEEEERQRGNFPDRFSGHQFPNYSSELNVNALLLGDSALYLCASSFTNRGRNIQYFGAGTRLSVL.

This clonotype was recorded a few times. V gene TRBV12-3 or TRBV12-4 combines with J gene TRBJ2-7; D perhaps matches TRBD1 (5 bases). Trimming stripped 6 bases from V and 3 bases from J, with 15 bases between. This CDR3 region has 14 residues. The CDR3 reads CASRFLGPNYEQYF. CDR3 sequence (DNA): TGTGCCAGCAGATTTCTGGGGCCTAACTACGAGCAGTACTTC.

V and J are TRBV28 and TRBJ1-2, with D possibly being TRBD1 (6 bases). This CDR3 has 15 residues. V shed 5 bases and J shed 7 bases, with 20 bases lying between them. The germline gives CDR1 MDHEN, CDR2 SYDVKM. CDR3 loop: CASSLLQGENGGYTF. CDR3 coding DNA: TGTGCCAGCAGTCTCCTACAGGGAGAGAATGGTGGCTACACCTTC.